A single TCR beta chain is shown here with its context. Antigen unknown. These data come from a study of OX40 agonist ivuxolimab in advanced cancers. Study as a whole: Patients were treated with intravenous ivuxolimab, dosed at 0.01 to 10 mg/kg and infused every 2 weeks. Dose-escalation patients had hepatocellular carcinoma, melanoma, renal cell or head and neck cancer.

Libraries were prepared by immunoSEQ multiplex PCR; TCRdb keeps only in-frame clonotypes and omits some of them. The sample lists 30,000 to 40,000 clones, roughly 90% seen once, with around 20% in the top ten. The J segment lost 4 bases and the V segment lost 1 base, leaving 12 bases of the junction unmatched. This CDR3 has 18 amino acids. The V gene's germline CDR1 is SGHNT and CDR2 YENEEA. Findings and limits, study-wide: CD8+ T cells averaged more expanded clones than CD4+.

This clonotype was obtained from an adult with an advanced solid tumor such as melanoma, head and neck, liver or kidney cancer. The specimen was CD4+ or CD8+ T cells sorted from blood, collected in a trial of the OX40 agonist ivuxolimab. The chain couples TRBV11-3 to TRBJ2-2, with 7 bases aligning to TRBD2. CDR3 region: CASSLGLSSGPRTGELFF. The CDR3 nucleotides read TGTGCCAGCAGCTTAGGTCTTTCTAGCGGACCCCGCACCGGGGAGCTGTTTTTT.